This T cell receptor beta chain was captured in a study of T-cell memory formation after mild COVID-19. The germline CDR1 and CDR2 sequences are DFQATT and SNEGSKA (reference sequence). The CDR3 has 9 residues. Trimming cost V 7 bases and J 8 bases, with 8 bases left between them. This clonotype appeared a few times. TCRdb fed the 5' RACE reads into MiXCR, producing one record per CDR3 protein. The sample has some 110,000 distinct CDR3 sequences; more than 15% are singletons. This chain connects TRBV20-1 to TRBJ1-2; no definite D call. This clonotype was obtained from an adult woman who had mild COVID-19 (a few samples of this study predate the infection). Cell type and time point are not known. The sequenced sample consisted of PBMCs or a T cell subset sorted from them (not recorded which). The CDR3, as DNA: TGCAGTGGTACTTACGGCTACACCTTC. Translation: CSGTYGYTF.